A single sample gave rise to the 8 T cell receptor beta chains below, sequenced in a study of CD4 T cells in relation to SARS-CoV-2 and coronaviruses. For these receptors, no antigen is known. Unexposed donor CD4+ T cells date from about 2011-2018, before the COVID-19 pandemic. Isolation of CD4+ T cells took place after less than twelve days in culture. The protocol was immunoSEQ multiplex PCR, while the TCRdb copy is restricted to in-frame clones and leaves out a portion. The repertoire consists of 20,000 or so clones, with around 77% occurring once and the leading ten covering around 16%. Specimen: CD4+ T cells from PBMCs, cultured in vitro. The receptors were sampled from a human donor in good health.

In its sample, this clone was seen a few times. The chain couples TRBV5-1 to TRBJ2-2, with unresolved D. Germline lookup yields CDR1 SGHRS and CDR2 YFSETQ. CDR3 length equals 15 residues. V lost 0 bases and J lost 4, with 10 bases in between. The CDR3 region has the DNA TGCGCCAGCAGCTTGGCCCCTCGACCCACCGGGGAGCTGTTTTTT. As protein: CASSLAPRPTGELFF.

This clone appeared once. The chain recombines TRBV11-2 with TRBJ2-5, with 8 bases that match TRBD2. Germline CDR1 reads SGHAT; CDR2 reads FQNNGV. The trim removed 2 bases at V and 1 base at J, leaving 0 bases unmatched. The CDR3 is 14 residues long. The CDR3 sequence is CASSLLAGQETQYF. CDR3 DNA sequence: TGTGCCAGCAGCTTACTAGCGGGCCAAGAGACCCAGTACTTC. The whole variable domain, remainder taken from reference TRBV11-2 and TRBJ2-5, is EAGVAQSPRYKIIEKRQSVAFWCNPISGHATLYWYQQILGQGPKLLIQFQNNGVVDDSQLPKDRFSAERLKGVDSTLKIQPAKLEDSAVYLCASSLLAGQETQYFGPGTRLLVL.

This clone was seen only once. The rearrangement links TRBV6-5 to TRBJ1-2, with D unresolved. CDR1 is MNHEY, CDR2 SVGAGI, per germline. The CDR3 consists of 13 residues. V was pared by 8 bases and J by 1 base, with 11 bases between. Here the CDR3 DNA reads TGTGCCAGCCGAACGGGCCTTAACTATGGCTACACCTTC. It specifies CASRTGLNYGYTF.

The chain has TRBV5-4 and TRBJ1-6; D is unresolved. Germline loops: CDR1 SGHNT, CDR2 YYREEE (reference sequence). This CDR3 has 16 amino acids. V shed 5 bases and J shed 4 bases, with 16 bases lying between them. Written as DNA, the CDR3 is TGTGCCAGCAGTTGGCGTACAACCCTTTATAATTCACCCCTCCACTTT. Translation gives CASSWRTTLYNSPLHF.

The genes are TRBV15 and TRBJ2-7; D might be TRBD2 (5 bases). Trimming left V 0 bases short and J 8 bases short, with 17 bases between. The CDR3 sequence is 15 residues long. Germline V gene sequence: CDR1 LNHNV, CDR2 YYDKDF (reference sequence). CDR3 nucleotides: TGTGCCACCAGCAGAGATCAAGGACTCTTCGGCAAGCAGTACTTC. Its protein is CATSRDQGLFGKQYF.

The J gene is TRBJ2-1, the V gene TRBV10-1; no clear D gene. With 6 bases removed from V and 6 bases from J, the gap between germline ends came to 18 bases. Germline V CDR1 and CDR2: WNHNN, SYGVQD (reference sequence). There are 15 residues in the CDR3. The CDR3, as DNA: TGCGCCAGCAGCAATCCCAGCATCCCTCCCAATGAGCAGTTCTTC. Translated, it gives CASSNPSIPPNEQFF.

The chain joins TRBV5-1 to TRBJ2-3, with D possibly matching TRBD1 (6 bases). Germline assignment: CDR1 SGHRS and CDR2 YFSETQ. The CDR3 consists of 15 residues. The V and J ends lost 0 bases and 4 bases respectively, with 12 bases between them. CDR3 in DNA: TGCGCCAGCAGCTTGGATTCCAAGGGGGCAGATACGCAGTATTTT. Translation gives CASSLDSKGADTQYF. Based on the CDR3 plus reference TRBV5-1 and TRBJ2-3, the full variable domain is KAGVTQTPRYLIKTRGQQVTLSCSPISGHRSVSWYQQTPGQGLQFLFEYFSETQRNKGNFPGRFSGRQFSNSRSEMNVSTLELGDSALYLCASSLDSKGADTQYFGPGTRLTVL.

CDR3 DNA sequence: TGTGCCAGCAGTTCTGTAACTAGCGGGAGGCGGGAGCTGTTTTTT. Its translation: CASSSVTSGRRELFF. The chain has TRBV9 and TRBJ2-2; 12 bases match TRBD2. The CDR3 totals 15 residues. The V segment lost 5 bases and the J segment 9 bases; nucleotides outside the gene matches: 8. Germline V gene lookup returns CDR1 SGDLS and CDR2 YYNGEE.